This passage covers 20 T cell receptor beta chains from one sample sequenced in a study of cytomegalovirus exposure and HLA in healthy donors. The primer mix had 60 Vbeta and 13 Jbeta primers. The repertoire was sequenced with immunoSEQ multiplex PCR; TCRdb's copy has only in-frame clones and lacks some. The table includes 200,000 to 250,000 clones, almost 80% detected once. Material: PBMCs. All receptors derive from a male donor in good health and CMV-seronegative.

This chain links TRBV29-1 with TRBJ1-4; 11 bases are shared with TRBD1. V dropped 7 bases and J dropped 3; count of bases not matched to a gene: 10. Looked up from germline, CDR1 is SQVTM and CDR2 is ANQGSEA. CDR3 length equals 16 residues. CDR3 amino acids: CSAMPGQGGSNEKLFF. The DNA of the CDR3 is TGCAGCGCAATGCCGGGACAGGGGGGATCTAATGAAAAACTGTTTTTT.

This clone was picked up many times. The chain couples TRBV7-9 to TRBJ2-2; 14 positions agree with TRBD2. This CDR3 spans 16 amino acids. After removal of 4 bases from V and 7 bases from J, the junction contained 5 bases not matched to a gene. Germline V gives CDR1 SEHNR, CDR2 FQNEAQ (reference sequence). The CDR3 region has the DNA TGTGCCAGCAGCTCTCGGACTAGCGGGAGGATCGGGGAGCTGTTTTTT. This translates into CASSSRTSGRIGELFF. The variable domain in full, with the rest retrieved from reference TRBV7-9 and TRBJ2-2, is DTGVSQNPRHKITKRGQNVTFRCDPISEHNRLYWYRQTLGQGPEFLTYFQNEAQLEKSRLLSDRFSAERPKGSFSTLEIQRTEQGDSAMYLCASSSRTSGRIGELFFGEGSRLTVL.

The CDR3 spells CASSFLQTRNTEAFF. The CDR3 DNA reads as TGTGCCAGCAGTTTCCTCCAAACACGGAACACTGAAGCTTTCTTT. The chain has TRBV28 and TRBJ1-1; D gene unclear. The CDR3 has 15 residues. Germline CDR1 reads MDHEN; CDR2 reads SYDVKM. Trimming stripped 3 bases from V and 1 base from J, with 12 bases between.

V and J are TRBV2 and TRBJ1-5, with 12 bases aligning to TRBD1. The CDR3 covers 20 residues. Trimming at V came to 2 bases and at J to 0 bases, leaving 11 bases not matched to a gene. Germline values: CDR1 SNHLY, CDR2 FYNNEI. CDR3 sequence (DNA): TGTGCCAGCAGTGAATGGGGCCCGGGACAGGGGGCTCATAGCAATCAGCCCCAGCATTTT. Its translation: CASSEWGPGQGAHSNQPQHF.

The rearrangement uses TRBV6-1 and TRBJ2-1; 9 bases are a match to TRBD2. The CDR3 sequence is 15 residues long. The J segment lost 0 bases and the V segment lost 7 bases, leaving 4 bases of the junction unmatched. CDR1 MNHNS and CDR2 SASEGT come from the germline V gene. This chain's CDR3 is CASIRTSVSYNEQFF. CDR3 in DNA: TGTGCCAGCATCCGGACTAGCGTCTCCTACAATGAGCAGTTCTTC.

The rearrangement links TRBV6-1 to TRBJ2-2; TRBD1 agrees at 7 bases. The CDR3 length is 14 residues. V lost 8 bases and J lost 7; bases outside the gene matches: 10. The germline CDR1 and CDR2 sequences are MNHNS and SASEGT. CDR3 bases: TGTGCCAGCTGGCCAGGGGGATTTGTCGGGGAGCTGTTTTTT. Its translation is CASWPGGFVGELFF.

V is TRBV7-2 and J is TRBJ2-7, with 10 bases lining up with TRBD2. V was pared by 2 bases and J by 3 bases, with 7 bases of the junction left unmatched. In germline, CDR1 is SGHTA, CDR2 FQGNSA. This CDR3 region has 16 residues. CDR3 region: CASSLSASGRNYEQYF. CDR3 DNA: TGTGCCAGCAGCTTAAGTGCTAGCGGGAGAAACTACGAGCAGTACTTC.

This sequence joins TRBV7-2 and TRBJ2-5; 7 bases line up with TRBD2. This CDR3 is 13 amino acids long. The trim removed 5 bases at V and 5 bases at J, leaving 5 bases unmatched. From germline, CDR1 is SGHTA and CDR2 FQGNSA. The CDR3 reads CASSPGRGETQYF. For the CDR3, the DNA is TGTGCCAGCAGCCCGGGGAGGGGTGAGACCCAGTACTTC. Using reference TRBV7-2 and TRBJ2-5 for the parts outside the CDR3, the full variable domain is GAGVSQSPSNKVTEKGKDVELRCDPISGHTALYWYRQSLGQGLEFLIYFQGNSAPDKSGLPSDRFSAERTGGSVSTLTIQRTQQEDSAVYLCASSPGRGETQYFGPGTRLLVL.

CDR3 loop: CASSIAKALGYGYTF. CDR3 nucleotides: TGTGCCAGTAGTATAGCTAAAGCGTTGGGCTATGGCTACACCTTC. This chain connects TRBV19 to TRBJ1-2; D call uncertain. Germline lookup yields CDR1 LNHDA and CDR2 SQIVND (reference sequence). The CDR3 is made up of 15 amino acids. V was cut by 1 base and J by 4 bases, with 13 bases left in between.

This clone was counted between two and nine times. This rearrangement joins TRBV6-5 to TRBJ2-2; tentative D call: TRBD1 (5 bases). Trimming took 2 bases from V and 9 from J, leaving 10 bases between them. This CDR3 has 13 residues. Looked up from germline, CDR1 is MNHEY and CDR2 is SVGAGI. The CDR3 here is CASSYGASWELFF. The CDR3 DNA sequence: TGTGCCAGCAGTTACGGGGCATCCTGGGAGCTGTTTTTT.

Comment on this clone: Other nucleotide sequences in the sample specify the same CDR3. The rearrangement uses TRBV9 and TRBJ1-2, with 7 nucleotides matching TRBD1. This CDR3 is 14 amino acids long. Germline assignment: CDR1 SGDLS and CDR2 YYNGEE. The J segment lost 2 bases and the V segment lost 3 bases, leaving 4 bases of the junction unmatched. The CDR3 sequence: CASSGQGSNYGYTF. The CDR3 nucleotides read TGTGCCAGCAGCGGACAGGGTTCCAACTATGGCTACACCTTC.

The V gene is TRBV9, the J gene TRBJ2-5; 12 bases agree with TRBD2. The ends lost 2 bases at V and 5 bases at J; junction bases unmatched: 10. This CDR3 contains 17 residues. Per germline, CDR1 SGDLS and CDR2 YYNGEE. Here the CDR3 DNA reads TGTGCCAGCAGCGTGGGGTCGACTAGCGGGAGTGGCGAGACCCAGTACTTC. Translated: CASSVGSTSGSGETQYF.

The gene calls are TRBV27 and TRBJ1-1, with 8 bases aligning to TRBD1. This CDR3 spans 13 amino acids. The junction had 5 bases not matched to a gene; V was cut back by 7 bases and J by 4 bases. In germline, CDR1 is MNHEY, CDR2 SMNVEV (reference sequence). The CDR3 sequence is CASMGQVGTEAFF. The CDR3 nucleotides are TGTGCCAGCATGGGACAGGTGGGCACTGAAGCTTTCTTT.

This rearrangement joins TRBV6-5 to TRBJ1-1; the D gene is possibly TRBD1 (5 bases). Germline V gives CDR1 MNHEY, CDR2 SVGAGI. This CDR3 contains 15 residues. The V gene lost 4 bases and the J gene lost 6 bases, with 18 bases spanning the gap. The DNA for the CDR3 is TGTGCCAGCAGTTCCCCGGGGGGGTGGGTCTCTGAAGCTTTCTTT. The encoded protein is CASSSPGGWVSEAFF.

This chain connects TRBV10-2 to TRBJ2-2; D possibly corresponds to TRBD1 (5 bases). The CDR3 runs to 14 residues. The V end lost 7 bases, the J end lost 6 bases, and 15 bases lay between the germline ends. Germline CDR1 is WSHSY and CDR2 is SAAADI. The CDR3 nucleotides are TGCGCCAGCATGATACAGGCGCGTTCCGGGGAGCTGTTTTTT. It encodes CASMIQARSGELFF.

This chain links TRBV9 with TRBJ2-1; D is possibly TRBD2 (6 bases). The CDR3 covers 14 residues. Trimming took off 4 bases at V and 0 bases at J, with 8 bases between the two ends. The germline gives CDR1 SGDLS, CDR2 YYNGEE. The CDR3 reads CASSFSGSYNEQFF. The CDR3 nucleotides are TGTGCCAGCAGCTTTAGCGGCTCCTACAATGAGCAGTTCTTC.

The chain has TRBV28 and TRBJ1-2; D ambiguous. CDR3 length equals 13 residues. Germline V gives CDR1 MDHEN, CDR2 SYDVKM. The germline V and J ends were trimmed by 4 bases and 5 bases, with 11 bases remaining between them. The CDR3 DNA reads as TGTGCCAGCAGTTACTTGGTTGAATATGGCTACACCTTC. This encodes CASSYLVEYGYTF.

The CDR3 nucleotides read TGTGCCAGCAGTTACGTTAGCGGGGCTAACACCGGGGAGCTGTTTTTT. Encoded protein: CASSYVSGANTGELFF. The chain couples TRBV6-5 to TRBJ2-2; 8 bases fit TRBD2. CDR3 size: 16 residues. The ends lost 2 bases at V and 2 bases at J; junction bases unmatched: 4. CDR1 is MNHEY and CDR2 is SVGAGI in the germline V gene.

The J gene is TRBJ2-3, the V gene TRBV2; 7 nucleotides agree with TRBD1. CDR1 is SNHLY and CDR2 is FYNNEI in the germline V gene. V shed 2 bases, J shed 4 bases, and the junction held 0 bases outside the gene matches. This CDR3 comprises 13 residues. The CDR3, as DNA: TGTGCCAGCAGTGAACAGGGGGCAGATACGCAGTATTTT. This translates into CASSEQGADTQYF. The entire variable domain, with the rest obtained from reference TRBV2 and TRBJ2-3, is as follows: EPEVTQTPSHQVTQMGQEVILRCVPISNHLYFYWYRQILGQKVEFLVSFYNNEISEKSEIFDDQFSVERPDGSNFTLKIRSTKLEDSAMYFCASSEQGADTQYFGPGTRLTVL.

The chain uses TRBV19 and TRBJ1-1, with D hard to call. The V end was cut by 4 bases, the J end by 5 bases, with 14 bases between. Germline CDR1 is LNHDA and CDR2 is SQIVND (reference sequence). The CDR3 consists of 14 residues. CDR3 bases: TGTGCCAGTAGTACCCGATTTAAGAGGACTGAAGCTTTCTTT. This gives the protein CASSTRFKRTEAFF.